Sequencing of this TCR beta chain was carried out in a study of blood T cell repertoires in COVID-19. In the study overall: Collection of acute and convalescent COVID-19 samples took place in the United States, Italy and Spain. PBMCs, B-cell-depleted T cells, or T cells provided the cDNA or gDNA that made up the material.

V lost 5 bases and J 3 bases, leaving 16 bases between the germline ends. This CDR3 has 15 residues. Germline V gene data show CDR1 as LGHNT and CDR2 as FRNRAP. Original handling: Estimated nucleated cell counts came from reference gene primer amplification. Some clones are missing from TCRdb's copy, which holds only in-frame ones; the method was immunoSEQ multiplex PCR. That table is the source of V, J and clone size, and D and trimming were worked out from the DNA. The table lists 110,000 or so clones, roughly nine tenths of them singletons. Only one count was recorded for this clone. The receptor comes from a human donor in a cohort sampled during active COVID-19. The sample consisted of peripheral blood. The V gene is TRBV12-5, the J gene TRBJ1-1; TRBD1 is a possible D gene (6 bases). CDR3 protein: CASGVRQELDTEAFF. The CDR3 DNA follows: TGTGCTAGTGGTGTACGACAGGAGTTGGACACTGAAGCTTTCTTT.